The T cell receptor beta chain under discussion was sequenced for a study of blood T cell repertoires in COVID-19. Study information: The United States, Italy and Spain were the sources of the acute and convalescent COVID-19 samples.

Some clones are missing from TCRdb's copy, which holds only in-frame ones; the method was immunoSEQ multiplex PCR. The data contain roughly 500,000 clones, roughly 88% of them seen just once; the ten biggest clones take up 1.5% to 2%. Donors in Cohort 3 who had recovered were those with two negative PCRs, healthcare professional clearance, or resolution of their symptoms. The CDR3 runs 16 residues. The germline gives CDR1 KGHDR, CDR2 SFDVKD. V lost 1 base, J lost 10 bases, and 8 bases stayed unmatched. This receptor was identified in a woman aged 40 to 50 who had recovered from COVID-19. V and J are TRBV24-1 and TRBJ2-1; 11 positions match TRBD2. Sequencing input: PBMCs or T cells enriched from blood (not recorded which). Written as DNA, the CDR3 is TGTGCCACCAGTGATTTTAGCGGGAGGGCCCTCGGGGAGCAGTTCTTC. Protein product: CATSDFSGRALGEQFF.